Described below is a single T cell receptor beta chain sequence and its context. The antigen is undetermined. The data derive from a study of shared clonotypes between healthy human individuals. Whole-study findings and limits: Non-shared clonotypes had lower generation probabilities than those shared by all four donors.

Naive CD8 cells comprised CD45RO-negative, CCR7-positively selected cells, excluding terminally differentiated effector memory CD45RA+ cells. CDR1 and CDR2 from the germline V gene are DFQATT and SNEGSKA (reference sequence). The CDR3 is 11 amino acids. Trimming took 7 bases from V and 7 from J, leaving 11 bases between them. An even split of each subset's genomic DNA across several immunoSEQ plates was performed. Sequencing used immunoSEQ multiplex PCR; TCRdb keeps in-frame clones, though not all of them. The sample holds about 2,200,000 clones; about 92% are singletons and the top ten take more than 1.5%.

The receptor comes from a man between 18 and 35 years old in good health. Some clones in this sample may be carry-over from other donors' samples. Input material: naive CD8+ T cells from PBMCs. The V and J genes are TRBV20-1 and TRBJ2-1; D possibly corresponds to TRBD2 (5 bases). DNA of the CDR3: TGCAGTGTCCCGAGGGCGAATGAGCAGTTCTTC. Its translation: CSVPRANEQFF.